This T cell receptor (beta chain) is from a study of blood T cell repertoires in COVID-19. Study in general: Sites in the United States, Italy and Spain provided acute and convalescent COVID-19 samples. T cells, B-cell-depleted T cells, or PBMCs provided the cDNA or gDNA that served as material.

Authors' methods: Nucleated cell number was recorded as an estimate derived from reference gene primer amplification. Sequencing was performed with immunoSEQ multiplex PCR; in TCRdb, only in-frame clones are kept and a portion is missing. That table furnishes V, J and clone size, whereas the DNA furnished D and trimming. The data contain about 38,000 clones, around four fifths of them singletons. V was shortened by 4 bases and J by 0 bases, with 12 bases between the two germline ends. The length of the CDR3 is 15 residues. Germline CDR1 MGHRA, CDR2 YSYEKL. This receptor was identified in a man between 60 and 75 years old with COVID-19, enrolled during active disease. The chain is built from TRBV4-1 and TRBJ1-1; a possible D gene is TRBD1 (6 bases). The sequenced material came from peripheral blood. The CDR3 here is CASSLLGTLNTEAFF. CDR3 DNA sequence: TGCGCCAGCAGCCTACTGGGGACACTGAACACTGAAGCTTTCTTT.